In this sample, the clone carrying this TCR beta chain turned up a few times. Trimming cost V 1 base and J 4 bases, with 5 bases left between them. This CDR3 contains 13 residues. Germline V CDR1 and CDR2: SEHNR, FQNEAQ (reference sequence). This sample was taken from a study of blood T cell repertoires in COVID-19. Clones were sequenced by immunoSEQ multiplex PCR, and TCRdb holds only the in-frame ones, with some missing. The table has roughly 320,000 clones, 75% to 85% seen once. Sequenced material: peripheral blood. The chain is built from TRBV7-9 and TRBJ2-1; D is uncertain. The receptor was isolated from a human donor in a cohort sampled during active COVID-19. DNA for the CDR3: TGTGCCAGCAGCTTAGATCTTTACAATGAGCAGTTCTTC. Protein sequence: CASSLDLYNEQFF.